A selection of T cell receptor beta chains follows, all from one sample in a study of yellow fever vaccine responses in identical twins. TCRdb reprocessed the RT-PCR reads via MiXCR and lists one record per CDR3 protein. The sample includes 30,000 to 40,000 distinct CDR3 sequences, roughly three fifths of them seen just once. Sequencing used T cells from blood (PBMCs), unsorted or a sorted subset (not recorded which), obtained before or after yellow fever vaccination (not recorded which). The receptors here all came from a woman younger than 30 who received the yellow fever vaccine. CDR3s include the opening cysteine and the closing phenylalanine or tryptophan. A D gene is named only where the DNA matches it firmly. Size tells how often a clone was seen (once, few, many) or the class of an expanded clone, and some rows leave it out.

D gene	V gene	J gene	clone size	CDR3 protein	CDR3 DNA
-	TRBV12-3/TRBV12-4	TRBJ2-1	-	CASSFDPLNEQFF	TGTGCCAGCAGTTTTGACCCCCTCAATGAGCAGTTCTTC
-	TRBV5-1	TRBJ2-3	-	CASTRRGSSADTQYF	TGCGCCAGTACACGACGGGGGAGTAGTGCAGATACGCAGTATTTT
TRBD1	TRBV10-2	TRBJ2-7	-	CASSEGTGSVEQYF	TGCGCCAGCAGTGAGGGGACAGGGTCAGTCGAGCAGTACTTC
-	TRBV11-2	TRBJ2-7	few	CASSPTGLLLPYEQYF	TGTGCCAGCAGCCCAACTGGGCTCTTGCTCCCCTACGAGCAGTACTTC
TRBD1	TRBV6-1	TRBJ2-1	-	CASTVFTGGPYNEQFF	TGTGCCAGCACCGTCTTCACAGGGGGACCTTACAATGAGCAGTTCTTC
-	TRBV29-1	TRBJ2-3	-	CSAEYQLGPGSTDTQYF	TGCAGCGCTGAATATCAGTTAGGGCCAGGTAGCACAGATACGCAGTATTTT
TRBD1	TRBV12-3/TRBV12-4	TRBJ1-2	few	CASSSRQGGYTF	TGTGCCAGCAGTAGTCGACAGGGAGGCTACACCTTC
-	TRBV11-2	TRBJ2-3	-	CASSGTFTDTQYF	TGTGCCAGCAGCGGGACTTTCACAGATACGCAGTATTTT
TRBD1	TRBV25-1	TRBJ2-1	-	CASSMDNTGGDEQFF	TGTGCCAGCAGTATGGACAATACAGGGGGAGATGAGCAGTTCTTC
-	TRBV28	TRBJ2-1	few	CASSPGGLQFF	TGTGCCAGCAGTCCAGGGGGGTTGCAGTTCTTC
-	TRBV28	TRBJ2-1	-	CASSRLAGNEQFF	TGTGCCAGCAGTCGACTGGCGGGCAATGAGCAGTTCTTC
-	TRBV29-1	TRBJ1-1	-	CSSSGRMNTEAFF	TGCAGCAGTTCAGGGCGGATGAACACTGAAGCTTTCTTT
-	TRBV14	TRBJ2-3	-	CASSGAGLGADTQYF	TGTGCCAGCAGCGGCGCAGGGCTCGGCGCAGATACGCAGTATTTT
-	TRBV19	TRBJ1-1	few	CASSPFQNTEAFF	TGTGCCAGTAGTCCATTTCAGAACACTGAAGCTTTCTTT
TRBD2	TRBV6-2/TRBV6-3	TRBJ2-7	-	CASSYSGLAGEQYF	TGTGCCAGCAGTTACTCAGGACTAGCGGGAGAGCAGTACTTC
-	TRBV11-1	TRBJ1-6	-	CASSSKSQGINSPLHF	TGTGCCAGCAGCTCGAAGTCCCAGGGCATTAATTCACCCCTCCACTTT
-	TRBV2	TRBJ1-6	-	CATKNGADNSPLHF	TGTGCCACCAAAAATGGGGCAGATAATTCACCCCTCCACTTT
TRBD2	TRBV3-1	TRBJ2-1	-	CASSPLAGATNEQFF	TGTGCCAGCAGCCCCCTAGCGGGGGCGACCAATGAGCAGTTCTTC
TRBD1	TRBV28	TRBJ1-5	-	CASSLGGQRNQPQHF	TGTGCCAGCAGTTTAGGGGGACAGCGCAATCAGCCCCAGCATTTT
-	TRBV11-1	TRBJ2-1	-	CASSLGVKNEQFF	TGTGCCAGCAGCTTAGGGGTGAAAAATGAGCAGTTCTTC
-	TRBV29-1	TRBJ1-2	-	CSVMPPGSYGYTF	TGCAGCGTTATGCCCCCAGGATCCTATGGCTACACCTTC
-	TRBV6-5	TRBJ2-1	few	CASSYRGGGIRRSEQFF	TGTGCCAGCAGTTACAGGGGAGGGGGGATTCGACGGAGTGAGCAGTTCTTC
TRBD1	TRBV7-9	TRBJ1-1	-	CASRPTGMNTEAFF	TGTGCCAGCAGACCGACAGGGATGAACACTGAAGCTTTCTTT
TRBD2	TRBV7-3	TRBJ2-3	-	CASSLWGLAGADTQYF	TGTGCCAGCAGCCTATGGGGACTAGCGGGCGCAGATACGCAGTATTTT
TRBD1	TRBV14	TRBJ2-1	-	CASSRNRGTTEQFF	TGTGCCAGCAGCCGCAACAGGGGTACAACTGAGCAGTTCTTC
TRBD1	TRBV4-2	TRBJ1-2	-	CASSTLGTGNGGYTF	TGTGCCAGCAGCACCTTGGGGACAGGGAATGGTGGCTACACCTTC
-	TRBV4-2	TRBJ1-1	-	CASSQEIGQANTEAFF	TGTGCCAGCAGCCAAGAAATCGGGCAGGCGAACACTGAAGCTTTCTTT
-	TRBV20-1	TRBJ2-7	-	CSARDRKSSYEQYF	TGCAGTGCTAGAGACAGAAAGAGCTCCTACGAGCAGTACTTC
TRBD1	TRBV5-1	TRBJ1-2	few	CASSFSGTVNYGYTF	TGCGCCAGCAGCTTTTCCGGGACAGTTAACTATGGCTACACCTTC
-	TRBV2	TRBJ2-7	-	CASSTRPYEQYF	TGTGCCAGCAGTACCCGACCCTACGAGCAGTACTTC
-	TRBV7-3	TRBJ2-7	-	CASGLRDTYEQYF	TGTGCCAGTGGTCTAAGGGACACCTACGAGCAGTACTTC
-	TRBV29-1	TRBJ1-4	-	CSVSIGGTTTNEKLFF	TGCAGCGTCTCTATCGGCGGGACAACAACTAATGAAAAACTGTTTTTT
-	TRBV20-1	TRBJ1-4	few	CSARDPGGANEKLFF	TGCAGTGCTAGAGATCCTGGGGGGGCGAATGAAAAACTGTTTTTT
-	TRBV18	TRBJ2-7	-	CASSPGTETYKQYF	TGTGCCAGCTCACCCGGGACGGAGACCTACAAGCAGTACTTC
-	TRBV5-1	TRBJ2-1	-	CASSTDSSSYNEQFF	TGCGCCAGCTCTACGGACAGCAGCTCCTACAATGAGCAGTTCTTC
-	TRBV24-1	TRBJ2-1	-	CATSSGEPGNEQFF	TGTGCCACCAGTTCAGGTGAGCCCGGGAATGAGCAGTTCTTC
-	TRBV13	TRBJ2-1	-	CASSLGLKGEGSYNEQFF	TGTGCCAGCAGCTTAGGCCTCAAGGGGGAGGGCTCCTACAATGAGCAGTTCTTC
-	TRBV18	TRBJ1-1	few	CASSQELNTEAFF	TGTGCCAGCTCCCAGGAGTTGAACACTGAAGCTTTCTTT
TRBD1	TRBV5-5	TRBJ2-2	-	CASSFGQGVDPGELFF	TGTGCCAGCAGCTTTGGCCAGGGGGTAGACCCCGGGGAGCTGTTTTTT